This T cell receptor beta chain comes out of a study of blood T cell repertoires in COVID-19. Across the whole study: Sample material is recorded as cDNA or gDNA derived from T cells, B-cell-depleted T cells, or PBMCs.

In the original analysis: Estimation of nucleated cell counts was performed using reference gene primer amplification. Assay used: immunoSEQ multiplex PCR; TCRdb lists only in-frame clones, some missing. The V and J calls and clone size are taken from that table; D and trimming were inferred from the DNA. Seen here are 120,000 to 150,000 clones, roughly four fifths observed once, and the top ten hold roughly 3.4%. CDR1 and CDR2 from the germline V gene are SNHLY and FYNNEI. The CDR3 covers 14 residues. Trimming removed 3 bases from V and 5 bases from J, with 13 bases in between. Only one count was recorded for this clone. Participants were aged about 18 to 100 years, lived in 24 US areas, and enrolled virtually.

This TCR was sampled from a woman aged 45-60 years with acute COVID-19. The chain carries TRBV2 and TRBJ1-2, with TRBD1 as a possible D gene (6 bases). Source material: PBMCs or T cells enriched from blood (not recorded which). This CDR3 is CASSEDRAKYGYTF. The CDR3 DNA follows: TGTGCCAGCAGTGAGGACAGAGCGAAATATGGCTACACCTTC.